This TCR beta chain was profiled in a study of cytomegalovirus exposure and HLA in healthy donors (dated by TCRdb to the late 2010s). For the study in its entirety: An earlier analysis of approximately 640 of the donors reported approximately 290 Gb of sequence data and some 120 million unique TCR beta sequences from 150 million to 200 million T cells. Roughly 290 gigabases of sequencing data and 70 million to 100 million unique TCR sequences made up an early release that covered several hundred HLA-typed donors. The genetic ancestry cluster associated with self-reported Caucasian donors included about 84% of the 398 genotyped donors. The study aimed to test whether signatures of past pathogen exposure could be identified by cataloging public T cell receptors. The study used immunosequencing to profile the T cell repertoires of around 600 subjects and linked those repertoires to cytomegalovirus serostatus. A separate validation cohort of about 110 different subjects was used in addition to the roughly 670-subject first cohort. To predict cytomegalovirus infection status, the study combined high-throughput TCR immunosequencing, statistical association of individual TCRs with disease status, and machine learning. To study patterns of TCR occurrence, a later analysis re-analyzed previously published TCR beta repertoires from 550 to 800 donors and added high-resolution HLA genotyping. The later analysis used no new phenotypic data to find candidate immune exposures, relying instead on TCR beta sequences and their occurrence across donors. An earlier analysis of 587 of the donors used high-throughput TCR beta sequencing to judge whether each TCR beta V gene segment behaved as functional or pseudogenic. Alongside the repertoire data, information on donor age, sex, ethnicity and CMV serostatus was compiled. In a later genetic analysis, genome-wide SNP genotypes for about 55% of the roughly 670 donors were used, and that subset was treated as a discovery cohort. Every repertoire in the discovery cohort had been generated on one and the same sequencing platform. HLA typing covered class I and class II loci at four-digit resolution. Typing coverage differed by locus: A, B, C, DRB1 and DQB1 were typed in about 620-640 donors, DQA1 in 522, DPA1 in some 600, and DPB1 in approximately 450. Four or five DR-DQ haplotypes were handled as single units for association and clustering because linkage in the cohort was strong. Among almost 400 genotyped donors of the cohort, an average of roughly 240,000 unique TCR beta nucleotide sequences were sequenced per donor, roughly a sixth of them non-productive. Study-wide conclusions, independent of this receptor: A cluster of highly shared sequence variants was judged likely to be a technical artifact of the sequencing pipeline. A further reported finding was that TCR beta sequences accurately predicted the HLA-A and HLA-B alleles for most subjects in the first cohort. At a false discovery rate of 0.05, a later analysis linked around 15,000 TCR beta sequences to specific HLA alleles. Cytomegalovirus status was reported to be diagnosed by the classifier with high specificity and sensitivity in both the original and validation cohorts. Strong co-occurrence of HLA alleles, especially DR and DQ, made assigning TCR associations to individual alleles difficult. This cohort had only TCR beta chains sequenced, and the lack of alpha or paired-chain data limited which features could be detected. A later genetic analysis reported fewer N-insertions in productive TCRs among donors in an Asian-associated ancestry cluster than the roughly 620-donor mean. In an earlier analysis of approximately 590 of the donors, most TCR beta V segments appeared in productive rearrangements about 90% or about 30% of the time, broadly matching IMGT annotations. Three of the identified cytomegalovirus-associated TCR beta chains were confirmed in vitro to be specific for cytomegalovirus antigens. Roughly 17 rarely observed V segments, including chromosome 9 orphons, were excluded from the earlier analysis of almost 600 of the donors because counts were too low. The authors suggested that the approach could potentially be extended to other disease states and immunological phenotypes. V-gene and J-gene trimming of TCR beta chains was associated with a missense DCLRE1C variant in a later genetic analysis, and the association was replicated in an independent cohort. The study gave a list of 150 to 200 TCR beta chains associated with cytomegalovirus. While some public TCRs were present in many individuals, most TCR sequences turned up only very rarely across donors. Immune exposure information for the cohort was limited to CMV serostatus. In a later analysis, HLA-associated TCR beta chains showed more clonal expansion and lower generation probabilities than non-associated chains that were equally common. Some IMGT-functional V segments, including TRBV6-2 and TRBV6-3, could not be distinguished by the 87-base-pair reads and were therefore excluded. Correlated functional status among segregating V segments might reflect linkage disequilibrium, but an unknown experimental factor could not be ruled out. Roughly uniform sequencing depth across donors was assumed in presence/absence analyses, although this assumption may not hold. Because HLA typing was missing for some donors at each locus, association tests included only the typed subset. In a later analysis, the rate of TCR association differed among HLA loci, with DRB1 alleles having the most associated TCRs and HLA-C alleles having the fewest. A later analysis reported that several top co-occurrence clusters appeared linked to parvovirus B19, influenza, CMV and Epstein-Barr virus. In a later analysis, most CMV-associated TCR beta chains were found to appear HLA-restricted, with HLA associations seemingly driven largely by CMV exposure.

The cohort comprised 710 or so healthy bone marrow donors. At the time of sampling, every cohort member was nominally healthy, though immune exposures that went unrecorded were likely present. The donor was CMV seropositive and belonged to the group of 250 to 300 seropositive cohort members. A peripheral blood sample was provided by each donor, and peripheral blood mononuclear cells were used for TCR beta sequencing. The Qiagen DNeasy Blood Extraction Kit was used to extract genomic DNA from the blood cell samples. As concerns this clone: Its antigen is unknown. Base qualities are not at hand, and no much larger clone is one base apart.

Library prep was done by the immunoSEQ multiplex PCR assay. For the multiplex PCR, a mixture combining 60 forward primers for TCR Vbeta segments and 13 reverse primers for TCR Jbeta segments was used. Amplification of the CDR3 region of rearranged TCR beta genes was performed with a multiplex PCR assay on genomic DNA. Amplified TCR beta libraries were sequenced as 87-base-pair reads on the Illumina HiSeq System. Concerning the study's data processing: In a later analysis, about 80 million unique TCR beta chains were counted across the roughly 670 repertoires, and roughly 10 million of these chains were shared by at least two donors. A nearest-neighbor algorithm error-corrected the raw reads and collapsed the reads into unique sequences, merging closely related sequences to remove PCR and sequencing errors. CDR3 sequences were aligned to IMGT reference sequences to assign V, D and J gene segments. Each retained sequence needed at least a six-nucleotide match to both a V gene segment and a J gene segment. A rearrangement was called productive if the CDR3 had no stop codons and remained in frame with V and J, and every other rearrangement was called non-productive. CDR3 was defined according to IMGT convention as the region running from the second conserved V-encoded cysteine to the conserved J-encoded phenylalanine. Sequences without an unambiguous match to a single V gene segment were excluded from the earlier analysis of over 500 of the donors. An earlier analysis of around 600 of the donors classified V segments as functional when productive rearrangements were above 56.7% and as segregating when the standard deviation between donors was above 5%. A statistical classification framework was developed to diagnose cytomegalovirus status using the catalog of TCR beta chain sequences. In a later analysis, TCR nucleotide sequences were compared against IMGT/GENE-DB human TR gene sequences so that V and J genes could be assigned. In a later analysis, CDR3 sequences and most-parsimonious VDJ recombination scenarios were assigned using the TCRdist pipeline. In a later analysis, each TCR beta chain was defined by its CDR3 amino acid sequence together with its V-gene family, and reads without a unique V-gene family were excluded. In a later analysis, nearly 600 highly shared, low-generation-probability nucleotide sequences were removed to address suspected cross-contamination and a sequencing artifact. For each public chain, a later analysis derived a clonal expansion index from normalized ranks of inferred template counts within each repertoire. In a later analysis, generation probabilities were computed using a VDJ recombination model fitted to out-of-frame rearrangements, and the results were checked against IGoR. A later analysis scored TCR-TCR, TCR-HLA and TCR-CMV co-occurrence with hypergeometric tests, applying a repertoire-size bias correction to TCR pairs. A later analysis estimated false discovery rates by permuting HLA or CMV assignments 20 times. In a later analysis, co-occurring TCRs were grouped using DBSCAN, with TCRdist sequence similarity added in when clustering inside HLA-allele-positive subsets. For co-occurrence clustering, repertoires with fewer than 30,000 or more than 120,000 public chains were excluded, along with roughly 5 repertoires with anomalous nucleotide sharing. The table comes from immuneACCESS by way of TCRdb, which keeps in-frame sequences with V and J called. Part of the clones is missing from these tables; in studies checked, under half for an unresolved V gene and the rest for unknown reasons. That table furnishes V, J and clone size, whereas the DNA furnished D and trimming. Across this sample there are under 200,000 clones, with about 80% seen only once. The leading ten clones occupy 2.1% of the sample.

There are 11 amino acids in the CDR3, from cysteine to phenylalanine inclusive. Just CDR3 DNA is preserved here, 33 bases in frame from base 1. V lost 7 bases and J lost 7 bases; the stretch between them is 12 bases long. Looking up the germline V gene yields CDR1 SGHRS and CDR2 YFSETQ. The TCR originated in a young woman in good health and CMV-seropositive. The rearranged chain carries TRBV5-1 and TRBJ2-7; 7 matching bases give a weak D call of TRBD1. Sequencing input: PBMCs. The DNA reads TGCGCCAGCCAGGGGGGTGGTGAGCAGTACTTC. The encoded protein is CASQGGGEQYF.